The source of this T cell receptor (beta chain) is a study of blood T cell repertoires in COVID-19. Profiling relied on immunoSEQ multiplex PCR, and the TCRdb table lists in-frame clones only, not all of them. The data contain about 180,000 clones, around 85% of them singletons. In this sample, this clone turned up many times. Germline V lookup: CDR1 SGHTA, CDR2 FQGTGA. This CDR3 is built from 15 residues. V dropped 2 bases and J dropped 2; count of bases not matched to a gene: 2. Sequencing input: peripheral blood. The V gene is TRBV7-3, the J gene TRBJ2-1; 8 bases agree with TRBD2. This receptor was taken from a man in his 70s with active or convalescent COVID-19. The CDR3 DNA sequence: TGTGCCAGCAGCTTAGCGGGAGGTCCCTACAATGAGCAGTTCTTC. Protein product: CASSLAGGPYNEQFF. The entire variable domain, with the rest obtained from reference TRBV7-3 and TRBJ2-1, is as follows: GAGVSQTPSNKVTEKGKYVELRCDPISGHTALYWYRQSLGQGPEFLIYFQGTGAADDSGLPNDRFFAVRPEGSVSTLKIQRTERGDSAVYLCASSLAGGPYNEQFFGPGTRLTVL.